Listed below are T cell receptor beta chains from one sample, sequenced in a study of blood T cells in healthy people across ages. Via MiXCR, TCRdb re-called the 5' RACE reads, giving one row per CDR3 protein. The table includes some 710,000 distinct CDR3 sequences, 35% to 50% detected once. The sequenced sample was blood. Receptors were obtained from a man at least 80 years old in good health. Both conserved end residues are part of each CDR3. D genes are given only for firm matches. Rows give clone size only sometimes, using once, few, many, or a class for an expanded clone.

.,TRBD1,TRBV4-3,TRBJ2-7,TGCGCCAACAGCCAAGAGTCGGTGACAGGGCACTCCTACGAGCAGTACTTC,CANSQESVTGHSYEQYF
.,TRBD1,TRBV10-1,TRBJ2-7,TGCGCCAGCAGCGCCGGGACAGGGTACTACGAGCAGTACTTC,CASSAGTGYYEQYF
.,.,TRBV5-5,TRBJ2-7,TGTGCCAGCAGCCCTCTAAGAACCGAGCAGTACTTC,CASSPLRTEQYF
once,.,TRBV12-3/TRBV12-4,TRBJ2-1,TGTGCCAGCAGTTTAGGAGTCGGGTTCCACAATGAGCAGTTCTTC,CASSLGVGFHNEQFF
.,.,TRBV20-1,TRBJ1-2,TGCAGTGCTAGAGAACGGGGGGCCCTAGATGGCTACACCTTC,CSARERGALDGYTF
.,TRBD2,TRBV7-2,TRBJ2-3,TGTGCCAGCAGCTCGACTAGCGGGAGGCCGGTCTCTAGCACAGATACGCAGTATTTT,CASSSTSGRPVSSTDTQYF
.,.,TRBV20-1,TRBJ2-5,TGCAGTGCAGGGAGGCGGCAGGGTATTAGAGAGGAGACCCAGTACTTC,CSAGRRQGIREETQYF
.,.,TRBV7-2,TRBJ1-1,TGTGCCAGCAGCCTAGGACGGAACCAAGAAGCTTTCTTT,CASSLGRNQEAFF
few,.,TRBV7-8,TRBJ1-6,TGTGCCAGCAGCTTAAGGGCAGTGCCGAATTCACCCCTCCACTTT,CASSLRAVPNSPLHF
few,.,TRBV15,TRBJ2-1,TGTGCCACCAGCGGGGACCCTTACAATGAGCAGTTCTTC,CATSGDPYNEQFF
.,TRBD1,TRBV20-1,TRBJ2-7,TGCAGTGCTGGACAGGACAGGGGGCTGTTTTACGAGCAGTACTTC,CSAGQDRGLFYEQYF
.,.,TRBV7-2,TRBJ1-4,TGTGCCAGCAGCTTAGCCTCCGCAGGGAATGAAAAACTGTTTTTT,CASSLASAGNEKLFF
once,.,TRBV20-1,TRBJ2-7,TGCAGTGCTTTACTCGGGAAGCGCGGGCAGTACTTC,CSALLGKRGQYF
.,.,TRBV9,TRBJ2-1,TGTGTCAGCAGCCGAGGAGAGAGCACCTACAATGAGCAGTTCTTC,CVSSRGESTYNEQFF
.,.,TRBV7-2,TRBJ2-1,TGTGCCAGCAGCTTGGATCCAACCTTCGAGCAGTTCTTC,CASSLDPTFEQFF
few,.,TRBV5-1,TRBJ2-3,TGCGCCAGCACCCCGGGCGGGGAACATACGCAGTATTTT,CASTPGGEHTQYF
few,.,TRBV12-3/TRBV12-4,TRBJ2-1,TGTGCCAGCAGCCCAACGGGACCTAACTCCTACAATGAGCAGTTCTTC,CASSPTGPNSYNEQFF
.,.,TRBV5-1,TRBJ2-2,TGCGCCAGCAGACTCACGGGGTTAGCTGGGGAGCTGTTTTTT,CASRLTGLAGELFF
few,.,TRBV4-1,TRBJ2-1,TGCGCCAGCAGCCAAGATCCCCAGGGACGCAATGAGCAGTTCTTC,CASSQDPQGRNEQFF
few,.,TRBV29-1,TRBJ2-5,TGCAGCGTCCGGGGGACAGACCAAGAGACCCAGTACTTC,CSVRGTDQETQYF
.,TRBD1,TRBV29-1,TRBJ1-5,TGCAGCGTTGTTGTCACAGGGGGCTTGAGCAATCAGCCCCAGCATTTT,CSVVVTGGLSNQPQHF
few,.,TRBV9,TRBJ2-1,TGTGCCAGCAGCGAGGAAGGGATGGTATACAATGAGCAGTTCTTC,CASSEEGMVYNEQFF
.,.,TRBV20-1,TRBJ2-3,TGCAGTCGTCGGAGGGACACAGATACGCAGTATTTT,CSRRRDTDTQYF
.,.,TRBV3-1,TRBJ2-7,TGTGCCAGCAGCCGACACGGGAGCCACAATGAGCAGTACTTC,CASSRHGSHNEQYF
.,.,TRBV6-2/TRBV6-3,TRBJ2-7,TGTGCCAGCAGTTACTCCGCCGAGCAGTACTTC,CASSYSAEQYF
.,.,TRBV2,TRBJ2-3,TGTGCCAGCAGTGAAGAGAGCACAGATACGCAGTATTTT,CASSEESTDTQYF
many,.,TRBV5-6,TRBJ2-1,TGTGCCAGCAGCTTGGGCGGAAGATACAATGAGCAGTTCTTC,CASSLGGRYNEQFF
once,.,TRBV20-1,TRBJ2-1,TGCAGTGCTCCCTCCGCTAGCGCCAGCAATGAGCAGTTCTTC,CSAPSASASNEQFF
.,.,TRBV29-1,TRBJ2-3,TGCAGCGTTGCGGGAGTGTCCACAGATACGCAGTATTTT,CSVAGVSTDTQYF
.,TRBD1,TRBV7-2,TRBJ1-2,TGTGCCAGCAGCTTAGATCGGACAGGGCCCTATGGCTACACCTTC,CASSLDRTGPYGYTF
.,.,TRBV27,TRBJ2-1,TGTGCCAGCAGTCTTGACTATATGTACAATGAGCAGTTCTTC,CASSLDYMYNEQFF
once,.,TRBV4-2,TRBJ1-5,TGTGCCAGCAGCCAAGAAGACCCGGGCGGCAATCAGCCCCAGCATTTT,CASSQEDPGGNQPQHF
.,TRBD2,TRBV4-1,TRBJ2-3,TGCGCCAGCAGCCCCAGAGGTATTGTAGCTGGGACTAGACTTTCAGATACGCAGTATTTT,CASSPRGIVAGTRLSDTQYF
.,.,TRBV4-1,TRBJ2-5,TGCGCCAGCAGCCAAGGGACGGGGCCGGCGGAGGAGACCCAGTACTTC,CASSQGTGPAEETQYF
many,TRBD2,TRBV20-1,TRBJ2-7,TGCAGTGCCACCAGACGACTAGCAGTCTACGAGCAGTACTTC,CSATRRLAVYEQYF
.,TRBD2,TRBV20-1,TRBJ2-1,TGCAGTGCAAATAGCGGGCTGCGGGATGAGCAGTTCTTC,CSANSGLRDEQFF
.,.,TRBV5-1,TRBJ2-2,TGCGCCAGCAGCTTCACCGACGCGAACACCGGGGAGCTGTTTTTT,CASSFTDANTGELFF
few,.,TRBV11-2,TRBJ2-3,TGTGCCAGCAGCTTAGGCCTGGCTAGCGAGGCAGATACGCAGTATTTT,CASSLGLASEADTQYF
few,TRBD2,TRBV2,TRBJ2-1,TGTGCCAGCAGTGCAAGCGGGAGGGCCAACAATGAGCAGTTCTTC,CASSASGRANNEQFF
many,TRBD2,TRBV4-2,TRBJ2-7,TGTGCCAGCAGCCAAGATCTAGATGCGGACGGCGGGAGCTACGAGCAGTACTTC,CASSQDLDADGGSYEQYF
few,TRBD2,TRBV4-1,TRBJ2-7,TGCGCCAGCAGCCAAGTTGGACTAGGTGACTACGAGCAGTACTTC,CASSQVGLGDYEQYF
few,TRBD2,TRBV20-1,TRBJ2-3,TGCAGTGCTTGGCCTATAGCGGGTACAGATACGCAGTATTTT,CSAWPIAGTDTQYF
many,TRBD2,TRBV19,TRBJ2-5,TGCGCCAGCAGCGGGACCGCCCAAGAGACCCAGTACTTC,CASSGTAQETQYF